This T cell receptor (beta chain) was found in a study of T cell responses to AZD1222 COVID-19 vaccine. Study at large: Second-dose schedules of about 4 or about 12 weeks were combined.

Note on this clone: The antigen is undetermined.

Libraries were prepared by immunoSEQ multiplex PCR; TCRdb keeps only in-frame clonotypes and omits some of them. The sample shows around 100,000 clones, approximately 89% of them seen only once. Study results and limitations: Repertoire sampling happened only post peak T cell response. The CD4 TCRs associated with vaccination extended across spike and predominated at 160-218 and 743-854. The sample set comprised mostly white British donors with more females, and clonal diversity was possibly underestimated.

V shed 5 bases and J shed 11 bases, with 13 bases lying between them. The CDR3 length is 13 residues. Germline V gene sequence: CDR1 SGHAT, CDR2 FQNNGV. The chain employs TRBV11-2 and TRBJ1-6, with TRBD1 as a possible D gene (5 bases). This TCR was sampled from an adult in good health. This specimen was peripheral blood, taken on day 0 of AZD1222 vaccination. The CDR3 DNA reads as TGTGCCAGCAGCCCGACCGTGGGGGCACCCCTCCACTTT. Translating gives CASSPTVGAPLHF.